Following are 7 T cell receptor beta chains from one sample sequenced in a study of OX40 agonist ivuxolimab in advanced cancers. This table comes from immunoSEQ multiplex PCR, and its TCRdb copy is limited to in-frame clones, with some not included. This sample carries 43,000 or so clones, 70% to 90% of them seen once, and the ten largest clones take about 35%. The specimen comprised CD4+ or CD8+ T cells sorted from blood, sampled in a trial of the OX40 agonist ivuxolimab. These receptors came from an adult with an advanced solid tumor such as melanoma, head and neck, liver or kidney cancer.

V is TRBV10-1 and J is TRBJ1-1; the match to TRBD1 covers 7 bases. This CDR3 is 13 amino acids long. V dropped 6 bases and J dropped 4; count of bases not matched to a gene: 5. Germline-derived CDR1 and CDR2 are WNHNN and SYGVQD (reference sequence). CDR3 DNA sequence: TGCGCCAGCAGCAGACAGGGTAGCACTGAAGCTTTCTTT. Amino acid sequence: CASSRQGSTEAFF.

This chain uses TRBV30 with TRBJ2-1; perhaps TRBD2 as D (6 bases). The CDR3 is made up of 15 amino acids. The V gene's germline CDR1 is GTSNPN and CDR2 SVGIG (reference sequence). Trimming stripped 2 bases from V and 6 bases from J, with 17 bases between. This CDR3 is CAWSTLGSGTNEQFF. For the CDR3, the DNA is TGTGCCTGGAGTACTTTGGGTAGCGGCACCAATGAGCAGTTCTTC.

Regarding this clone: Other DNA sequences in this specimen translate into the identical CDR3. The genes are TRBV5-1 and TRBJ1-5, with 8 bases aligning to TRBD1. V gave up 3 bases and J gave up 0 bases; unmatched junction bases: 2. The CDR3 spans 15 residues. Germline lookup yields CDR1 SGHRS and CDR2 YFSETQ. The CDR3 coding sequence is TGCGCCAGCAGCTCGACAGGGGATAGCAATCAGCCCCAGCATTTT. Translation gives CASSSTGDSNQPQHF.

The CDR3 coding sequence is TGTGCTAGTGGGGGCCCCGGGACAGGGGGCCACTACACCTTC. Protein sequence: CASGGPGTGGHYTF. The chain couples TRBV12-5 to TRBJ1-2, with TRBD1 identical over 12 bases. CDR3 size: 14 residues. With 6 bases clipped from V and 10 bases from J, the junction kept 9 bases outside the gene matches. Germline loops: CDR1 LGHNT, CDR2 FRNRAP. The full variable domain, in which reference TRBV12-5 and TRBJ1-2 provide the parts outside the CDR3, is DARVTQTPRHKVTEMGQEVTMRCQPILGHNTVFWYRQTMMQGLELLAYFRNRAPLDDSGMPKDRFSAEMPDATLATLKIQPSEPRDSAVYFCASGGPGTGGHYTFGSGTRLTVV.

In its sample, this clone was seen a few times. This chain joins TRBV14 and TRBJ2-1; 10 nucleotides align to TRBD2. The V gene's germline CDR1 is SGHDN and CDR2 FVKESK. Losses at the gene ends were 1 base for V and 6 bases for J; bases not matched to a gene: 9. The CDR3 totals 17 residues. The CDR3 coding sequence is TGTGCCAGCAGCCAAGTCGGTCGAGCGGGAGGGTTCAATGAGCAGTTCTTC. Its translation is CASSQVGRAGGFNEQFF.

This clone was picked up a small number of times. The rearrangement links TRBV5-6 to TRBJ2-1, with 9 bases identical to TRBD2. The CDR3 spans 18 residues. The J segment lost 5 bases and the V segment lost 4 bases, leaving 16 bases of the junction unmatched. The germline CDR1 and CDR2 sequences are SGHDT and YYEEEE. The CDR3 sequence: CASSPTGLLAGGNNEQFF. Here the CDR3 DNA reads TGTGCCAGCAGCCCGACAGGGCTGCTTGCGGGAGGGAACAATGAGCAGTTCTTC.

The V and J genes are TRBV27 and TRBJ1-2, with D unclear. Germline lookup yields CDR1 MNHEY and CDR2 SMNVEV (reference sequence). CDR3 length: 16 amino acids. Trimming cost V 5 bases and J 5 bases, with 21 bases left between them. The CDR3 spells CASSPVIAAWEYGYTF. The CDR3 coding sequence is TGTGCCAGCAGTCCAGTGATCGCCGCCTGGGAATATGGCTACACCTTC.